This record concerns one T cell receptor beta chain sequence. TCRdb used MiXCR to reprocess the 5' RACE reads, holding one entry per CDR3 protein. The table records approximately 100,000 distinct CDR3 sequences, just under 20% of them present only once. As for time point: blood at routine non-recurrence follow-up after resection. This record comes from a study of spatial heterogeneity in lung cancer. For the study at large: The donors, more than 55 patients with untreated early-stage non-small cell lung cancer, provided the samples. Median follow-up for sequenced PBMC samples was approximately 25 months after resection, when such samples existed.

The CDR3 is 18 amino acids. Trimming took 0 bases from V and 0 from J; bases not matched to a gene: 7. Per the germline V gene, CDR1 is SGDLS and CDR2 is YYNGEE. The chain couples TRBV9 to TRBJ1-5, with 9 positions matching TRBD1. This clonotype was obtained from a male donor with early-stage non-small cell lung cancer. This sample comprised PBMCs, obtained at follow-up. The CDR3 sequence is CASSVGDRARNSNQPQHF. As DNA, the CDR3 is TGTGCCAGCAGCGTAGGGGACAGGGCGAGGAATAGCAATCAGCCCCAGCATTTT. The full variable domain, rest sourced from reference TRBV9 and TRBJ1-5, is DSGVTQTPKHLITATGQRVTLRCSPRSGDLSVYWYQQSLDQGLQFLIQYYNGEERAKGNILERFSAQQFPDLHSELNLSSLELGDSALYFCASSVGDRARNSNQPQHFGDGTRLSIL.